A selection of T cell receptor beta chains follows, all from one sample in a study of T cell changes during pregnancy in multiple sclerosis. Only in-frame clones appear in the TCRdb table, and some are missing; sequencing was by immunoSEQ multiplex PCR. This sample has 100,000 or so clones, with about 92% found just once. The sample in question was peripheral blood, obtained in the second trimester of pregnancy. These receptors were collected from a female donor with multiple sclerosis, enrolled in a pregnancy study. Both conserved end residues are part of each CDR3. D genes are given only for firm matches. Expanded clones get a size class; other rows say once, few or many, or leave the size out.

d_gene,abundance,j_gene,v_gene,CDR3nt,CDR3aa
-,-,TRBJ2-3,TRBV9,TGTGCCAGCAGCTTAACAGGGGATACGCAGTATTTT,CASSLTGDTQYF
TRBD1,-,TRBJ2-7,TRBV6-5,TGTGCCAGCAGTTACCTCGGGACAGGGATCAACGAGCAGTACTTC,CASSYLGTGINEQYF
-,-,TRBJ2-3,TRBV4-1,TGCGCCAGCAGCCAAGTTGCCGGGACTAGCACAGATACGCAGTATTTT,CASSQVAGTSTDTQYF
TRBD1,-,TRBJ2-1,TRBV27,TGTGCCAGCAGTTTAAATGGGGGACAGGTTATCAATGAGCAGTTCTTC,CASSLNGGQVINEQFF
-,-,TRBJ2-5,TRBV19,TGTGCCAGCGCAGGCCAAGAGACCCAGTACTTC,CASAGQETQYF
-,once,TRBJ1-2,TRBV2,TGTGCCAGCAGTGGTGGACAGCCCCGAAACAACTATGGCTACACCTTC,CASSGGQPRNNYGYTF
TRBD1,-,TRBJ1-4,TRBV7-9,TGTGCCAGCAGCTTAGAGGGACAGTTTAATGAAAAACTGTTTTTT,CASSLEGQFNEKLFF
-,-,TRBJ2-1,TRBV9,TGTGCCAGCAGCGTTCCAGCGACCCCTAACAATGAGCAGTTCTTC,CASSVPATPNNEQFF
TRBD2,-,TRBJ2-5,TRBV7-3,TGTGCCAGCAGCCCCGGGACTAGCGGTGAGACCCAGTACTTC,CASSPGTSGETQYF
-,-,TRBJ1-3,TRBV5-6,TGTGCCAGCAGCTTGGACAGGGGAAACACCATATATTTT,CASSLDRGNTIYF
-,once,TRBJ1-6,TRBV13,TGTGCCAGCAGCTTAGTTTCAGGGCCACCCCTCCACTTT,CASSLVSGPPLHF
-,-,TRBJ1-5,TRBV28,TGTGCCAGCAGCTCTCGGTCCCAGCCCCAGCATTTT,CASSSRSQPQHF
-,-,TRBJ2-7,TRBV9,TGTGCCAGCAGCTCGAGAGCCGCCGGGTCCTACGAGCAGTACTTC,CASSSRAAGSYEQYF
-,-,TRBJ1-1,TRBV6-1,TGTGCCAGCAGTTCCCATCGGTGGACTGAAGCTTTCTTT,CASSSHRWTEAFF
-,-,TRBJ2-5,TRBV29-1,TGCAGCGTTGAAGAGGTACAGGGAGAGACCCAGTACTTC,CSVEEVQGETQYF
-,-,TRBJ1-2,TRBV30,TGTGCCTGGAGTGGACAGGACCATAACTATGGCTACACCTTC,CAWSGQDHNYGYTF
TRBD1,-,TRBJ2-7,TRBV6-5,TGTGCCAGCAGAAGCCCCGGGACAGGGAACTACGAGCAGTACTTC,CASRSPGTGNYEQYF
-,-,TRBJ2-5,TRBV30,TGTGCCTGGAGTCCCCCACGGCGGCAAGAGACCCAGTACTTC,CAWSPPRRQETQYF
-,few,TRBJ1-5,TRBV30,TGTGCCTGGAGTGTACGGGGGGGGCATCAGCCCCAGCATTTT,CAWSVRGGHQPQHF
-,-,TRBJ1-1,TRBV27,TGTGCCAGCAGTTTACAGGGGAGAACTGAAGCTTTCTTT,CASSLQGRTEAFF
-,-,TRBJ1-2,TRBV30,TGTGCCTGGAGGGGGGGGGCCCATGGCTACACCTTC,CAWRGGAHGYTF
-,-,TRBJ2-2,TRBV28,TGTGCCAGCAGCCGCCCTAGACAGAGATACAACACCGGGGAGCTGTTTTTT,CASSRPRQRYNTGELFF
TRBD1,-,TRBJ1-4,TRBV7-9,TGTGCCAGCAGCTTAGCCTGGACAGGTGGGGGTGTTAATGAAAAACTGTTTTTT,CASSLAWTGGGVNEKLFF
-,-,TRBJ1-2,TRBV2,TGTGCCAGCAAAACAGCCGACTATGGCTACACCTTC,CASKTADYGYTF
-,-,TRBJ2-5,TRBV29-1,TGCAGCGTTGAATTAGCAAAGACCCAGTACTTC,CSVELAKTQYF
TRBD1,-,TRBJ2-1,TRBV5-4,TGTGCCAGCAGCCCCTTCCTGCCGGGACAGGGTGGGAATGAGCAGTTCTTC,CASSPFLPGQGGNEQFF
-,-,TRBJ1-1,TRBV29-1,TGCAGCGCTTCAGGGTCGCCGAACACTGAAGCTTTCTTT,CSASGSPNTEAFF
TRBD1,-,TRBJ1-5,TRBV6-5,TGTGCCAGCAGCACCGCAGGGGGGAGCAATCAGCCCCAGCATTTT,CASSTAGGSNQPQHF
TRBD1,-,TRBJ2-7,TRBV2,TGTGCCAGCAGTGAAAGGGGACAGGGGATAAGCTACGAGCAGTACTTC,CASSERGQGISYEQYF
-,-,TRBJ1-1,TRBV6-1,TGTGCCAGCGAATCGACGGGGAACACTGAAGCTTTCTTT,CASESTGNTEAFF
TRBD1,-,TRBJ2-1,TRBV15,TGTGCCACCAGCAGGGGGACAGGGAGCAATGAGCAGTTCTTC,CATSRGTGSNEQFF
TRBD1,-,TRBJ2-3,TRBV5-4,TGTGCCAGCAGCCACGACAGGGTCACAGATACGCAGTATTTT,CASSHDRVTDTQYF
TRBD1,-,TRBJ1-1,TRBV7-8,TGTGCCAGCAGCAATACAGGGGAGACCACTGAAGCTTTCTTT,CASSNTGETTEAFF
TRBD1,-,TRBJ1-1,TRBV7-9,TGTGCCAGCAGCTCAACCGGGACAGGGAACACTGAAGCTTTCTTT,CASSSTGTGNTEAFF
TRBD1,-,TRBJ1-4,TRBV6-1,TGTGCCAGCAGTGAATCGACAGGGGGCGATGAAAAACTGTTTTTT,CASSESTGGDEKLFF
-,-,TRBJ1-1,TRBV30,TGTGCCTGGAGTGTACTGAAGGGGGTGGGCACTGAAGCTTTCTTT,CAWSVLKGVGTEAFF
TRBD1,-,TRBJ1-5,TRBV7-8,TGTGCCAGCAGCCGAGGGACAGGTAGCAATCAGCCCCAGCATTTT,CASSRGTGSNQPQHF
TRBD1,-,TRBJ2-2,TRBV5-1,TGCGCCAGCAGCCAGGGGGTCACCGGGGAGCTGTTTTTT,CASSQGVTGELFF
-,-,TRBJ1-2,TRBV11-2,TGTGCCAGCAGCTTAGGGAGGGTTGGCTACACCTTC,CASSLGRVGYTF
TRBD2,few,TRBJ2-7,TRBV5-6,TGTGCCAGCAGCAGGACTAGATTCTCCTACGAGCAGTACTTC,CASSRTRFSYEQYF
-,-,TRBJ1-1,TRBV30,TGTGCCTGGAGTGCCACCCTGGCGGCAAAGACTGAAGCTTTCTTT,CAWSATLAAKTEAFF
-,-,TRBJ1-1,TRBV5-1,TGCGCCAGCAGTCGGGGTGGGCACACTGAAGCTTTCTTT,CASSRGGHTEAFF
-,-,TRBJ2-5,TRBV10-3,TGTGCCATCAGGAAATCCCAGGGGCAAGAGACCCAGTACTTC,CAIRKSQGQETQYF
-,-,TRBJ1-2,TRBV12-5,TGTGCTAGTGGTTCGCCGGGCTATGGCTACACCTTC,CASGSPGYGYTF
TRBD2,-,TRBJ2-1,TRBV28,TGTGCCAGCAGCCCACTAGCGGGAGAGGGCAATGAGCAGTTCTTC,CASSPLAGEGNEQFF
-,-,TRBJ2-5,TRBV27,TGTGCCAGCAGTCCGAGGAGGGCGCGGGAGACCCAGTACTTC,CASSPRRARETQYF
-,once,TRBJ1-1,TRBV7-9,TGTGCCAGCAGTCCTCAGGGGAGCACTGAAGCTTTCTTT,CASSPQGSTEAFF
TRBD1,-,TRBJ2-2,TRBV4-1,TGCGCCAGCAGCCAACTACAGGGGGTCGGGGAGCTGTTTTTT,CASSQLQGVGELFF
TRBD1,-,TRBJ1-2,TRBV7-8,TGTGCCAGCAGCTTCCGGACAGGGGAGAACTATGGCTACACCTTC,CASSFRTGENYGYTF
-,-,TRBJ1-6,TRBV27,TGTGCCAGCAGTTTACCCCCCGGGGATCCCTATAATTCACCCCTCCACTTT,CASSLPPGDPYNSPLHF
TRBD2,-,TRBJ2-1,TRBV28,TGTGCCAGCAGTCAGCTAGCGGGAGGTTACAATGAGCAGTTCTTC,CASSQLAGGYNEQFF
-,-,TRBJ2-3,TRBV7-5,TGTGTCAGAAGCTTACTCCGCGGCTCCCTTGGCACAGATACGCAGTATTTT,CVRSLLRGSLGTDTQYF
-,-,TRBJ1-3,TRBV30,TGTGCCTCGGGACATAGTTTTGGAAACACCATATATTTT,CASGHSFGNTIYF
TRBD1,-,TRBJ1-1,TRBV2,TGTGCCAGCAAACCGGACAGGGGAACTGAAGCTTTCTTT,CASKPDRGTEAFF